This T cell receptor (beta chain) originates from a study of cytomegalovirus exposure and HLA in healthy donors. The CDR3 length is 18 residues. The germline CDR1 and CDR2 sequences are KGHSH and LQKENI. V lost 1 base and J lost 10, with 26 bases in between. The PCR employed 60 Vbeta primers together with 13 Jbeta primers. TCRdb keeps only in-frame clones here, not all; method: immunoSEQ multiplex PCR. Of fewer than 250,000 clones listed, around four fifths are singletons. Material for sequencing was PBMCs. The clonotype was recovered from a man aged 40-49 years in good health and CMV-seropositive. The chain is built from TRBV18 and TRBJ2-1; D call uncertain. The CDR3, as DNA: TGTGCCAGCTCACCACAAAACCCTAGTGTATCCCTCGTTGGGGAGCAGTTCTTC. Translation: CASSPQNPSVSLVGEQFF.